This T cell receptor beta chain is from a study of cytomegalovirus exposure and HLA in healthy donors. V dropped 3 bases and J dropped 9; count of bases not matched to a gene: 16. This CDR3 is 16 amino acids long. From germline, CDR1 is SGHRS and CDR2 YFSETQ. PCR amplification relied on 60 Vbeta primers (plus 13 Jbeta primers). Some clones are missing from TCRdb's copy, which holds only in-frame ones; the method was immunoSEQ multiplex PCR. The sample lists fewer than 200,000 clones; 75% to 85% were seen once. This sequence joins TRBV5-1 and TRBJ2-7, with 9 positions matching TRBD1. Sequencing was done on a sample of PBMCs. The receptor's source is a female donor in good health and CMV-seronegative. The CDR3 DNA is TGCGCCAGCAGCTCCCCCGGGACAGGGCGAAATGCTCGGCAGTACTTC. It specifies CASSSPGTGRNARQYF.